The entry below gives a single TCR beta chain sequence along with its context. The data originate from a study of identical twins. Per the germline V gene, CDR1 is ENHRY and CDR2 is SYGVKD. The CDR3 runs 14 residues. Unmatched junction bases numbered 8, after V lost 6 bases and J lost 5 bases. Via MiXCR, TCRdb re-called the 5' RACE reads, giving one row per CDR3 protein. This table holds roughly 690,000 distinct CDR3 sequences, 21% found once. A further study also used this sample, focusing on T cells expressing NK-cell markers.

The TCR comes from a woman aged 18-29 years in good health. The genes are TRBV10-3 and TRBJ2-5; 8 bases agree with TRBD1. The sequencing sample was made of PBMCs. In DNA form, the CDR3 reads TGTGCCATCAGAGGAGACAGGGGCATGGAGACCCAGTACTTC. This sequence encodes CAIRGDRGMETQYF.